These 14 T cell receptor beta chains were sequenced from one sample in a study of early T cells in non-severe SARS-CoV-2 infection. TCRdb analysed the 5' RACE reads with MiXCR anew, one entry per CDR3 protein. The repertoire holds about 48,000 distinct CDR3 sequences, 7% to 8% seen once, with roughly 6% in the top ten. The sequencing input was whole blood. Receptors were obtained from an adult who was a healthcare worker with PCR-confirmed SARS-CoV-2 infection or an uninfected control (not recorded which).

This clonotype was observed many times. The chain has TRBV20-1 and TRBJ1-5; D gene ambiguous. The CDR3 extends over 15 amino acids. From germline, CDR1 is DFQATT and CDR2 SNEGSKA (reference sequence). V was shortened by 5 bases and J by 0 bases, with 14 bases between the two germline ends. Here the CDR3 reads CSAPTGGNSNQPQHF. The CDR3 DNA reads as TGCAGTGCTCCGACTGGAGGTAATAGCAATCAGCCCCAGCATTTT.

The J gene is TRBJ1-2, the V gene TRBV4-1; 9 positions match TRBD1. This CDR3 is 17 amino acids long. Trimming at V came to 3 bases and at J to 7 bases, leaving 15 bases not matched to a gene. Per the germline V gene, CDR1 is MGHRA and CDR2 is YSYEKL. As DNA, the CDR3 is TGCGCCAGCAGCCAGCTTACCTCCCGGGACAGGGCTAGTGGCTACACCTTC. Amino acids: CASSQLTSRDRASGYTF.

This clonotype was picked up a small number of times. The chain has TRBV6-6 and TRBJ2-2; 9 nucleotides align to TRBD1. Trimming at V came to 2 bases and at J to 7 bases, leaving 5 bases not matched to a gene. Per the germline V gene, CDR1 is MNHNY and CDR2 is SVGAGI (reference sequence). This CDR3 region has 15 residues. The CDR3 coding sequence is TGTGCCAGCAGTTACGCGGACAGGGGCGGCGGGGAGCTGTTTTTT. This translates into CASSYADRGGGELFF.

This clonotype has only a few counts. V gene TRBV11-2 combines with J gene TRBJ2-5; 8 bases fit TRBD2. The CDR3 loop spans 17 amino acids. Germline trimming cut 3 bases from V and 1 base from J; bases unmatched to any gene: 10. Germline V lookup: CDR1 SGHAT, CDR2 FQNNGV. For the CDR3, the DNA is TGTGCCAGCAGCTTCCTCTCCGGGACTAGTGCCCAAGAGACCCAGTACTTC. It encodes CASSFLSGTSAQETQYF.

This clonotype was recorded at least ten times. The chain is built from TRBV7-9 and TRBJ1-2; 7 bases align to TRBD1. V gave up 5 bases and J gave up 4 bases; unmatched junction bases: 7. The CDR3 has 14 amino acids. Germline CDR1 is SEHNR and CDR2 is FQNEAQ (reference sequence). CDR3 sequence (DNA): TGTGCCAGCAGCCCAACAACAGGGGTCTATGGCTACACCTTC. Its translation: CASSPTTGVYGYTF.

This clonotype was recorded a few times. The chain uses TRBV4-3 and TRBJ1-3; D ambiguous. The CDR3 is made up of 15 amino acids. Trimming removed 4 bases from V and 0 bases from J, with 10 bases in between. Germline CDR1 and CDR2: LGHNA and YSLEER. The CDR3 is CASSRDFYSGNTIYF. In nucleotides, the CDR3 is TGCGCCAGCAGCCGCGACTTCTACTCTGGAAACACCATATATTTT.

This rearrangement joins TRBV5-4 to TRBJ2-5; D is perhaps TRBD1 (6 bases). Trimming took off 4 bases at V and 5 bases at J, with 18 bases between the two ends. The CDR3 runs to 15 residues. Germline V gene sequence: CDR1 SGHNT, CDR2 YYREEE (reference sequence). Written as DNA, the CDR3 is TGTGCCAGCAGCCAGAGGCAGGGGAAGATGGAGACCCAGTACTTC. This codes for CASSQRQGKMETQYF.

This clonotype was seen many times. The chain is built from TRBV3-1 and TRBJ2-7; 7 nucleotides match TRBD2. The germline V gene encodes CDR1 LGHDT and CDR2 YNNKEL (reference sequence). The CDR3 has 16 amino acids. V dropped 4 bases and J dropped 3; count of bases not matched to a gene: 12. CDR3 residues: CASSLRGGGGFYEQYF. The CDR3 DNA sequence: TGTGCCAGCAGCCTAAGAGGCGGGGGAGGGTTCTACGAGCAGTACTTC.

This clonotype came up a few times. This chain uses TRBV5-1 with TRBJ1-1; D gene uncertain. The germline V and J ends were trimmed by 2 bases and 2 bases, with 4 bases remaining between them. Germline V gene sequence: CDR1 SGHRS, CDR2 YFSETQ. The CDR3 is 12 amino acids. CDR3 region: CASSFDNTEAFF. CDR3 DNA sequence: TGCGCCAGCAGCTTTGACAACACTGAAGCTTTCTTT.

A remark on this clonotype: A read error is possible here, since a much larger clone lies one base away. This rearrangement joins TRBV12-3 or TRBV12-4 to TRBJ2-3; TRBD1 aligns across 7 bases. V lost 5 bases, J lost 11 bases, and 13 bases stayed unmatched. The CDR3 totals 14 residues. CDR3 DNA: TGTGCCAGCAGTCAAGGGGGCCCTCGTCGGTTGCAGTATTTT. It specifies CASSQGGPRRLQYF.

This clonotype was observed at least ten times. The rearrangement links TRBV6-2 or TRBV6-3 to TRBJ2-1; no reliable D call. Germline V lookup: CDR1 MNHEY, CDR2 SVGEGT. This CDR3 is built from 13 residues. V was pared by 2 bases and J by 5 bases, with 7 bases between. The CDR3 protein is CASSYRTNNEQFF. In DNA form, the CDR3 reads TGTGCCAGCAGTTACCGGACGAACAATGAGCAGTTCTTC.

In this sample, this clonotype turned up many times. The rearrangement uses TRBV3-1 and TRBJ2-7; maybe TRBD1 (6 bases). The V and J ends lost 3 bases and 0 bases respectively, with 12 bases between them. The germline V gene encodes CDR1 LGHDT and CDR2 YNNKEL (reference sequence). The CDR3 length is 15 residues. In DNA, the CDR3 is TGTGCCAGCAGCCAGGGGGCATCGAGCTCCTACGAGCAGTACTTC. This sequence encodes CASSQGASSSYEQYF.

This clonotype was counted many times. The chain recombines TRBV2 with TRBJ1-1; D not certain. V lost 6 bases, J lost 0 bases, and 11 bases lay in between. There are 14 residues in the CDR3. Germline loops: CDR1 SNHLY, CDR2 FYNNEI. The CDR3 reads CASSLRFMNTEAFF. Here the CDR3 DNA reads TGTGCCAGCAGCTTACGCTTTATGAACACTGAAGCTTTCTTT. Full variable domain (rest looked up from reference TRBV2 and TRBJ1-1): EPEVTQTPSHQVTQMGQEVILRCVPISNHLYFYWYRQILGQKVEFLVSFYNNEISEKSEIFDDQFSVERPDGSNFTLKIRSTKLEDSAMYFCASSLRFMNTEAFFGQGTRLTVV.

V gene TRBV7-2 combines with J gene TRBJ1-6; D gene ambiguous. Between the trimmed V and J ends, which lost 5 bases and 6 bases, there was a span of 14 bases. Germline lookup yields CDR1 SGHTA and CDR2 FQGNSA. The CDR3 is 15 residues long. CDR3 nucleotide sequence: TGTGCCAGCAGCCGCGGAAAGTGGGGTAATTCACCCCTCCACTTT. This codes for CASSRGKWGNSPLHF.